Listed below are T cell receptor beta chains from one sample, sequenced in a study of blood T cell repertoires in COVID-19. The method was immunoSEQ multiplex PCR; TCRdb's version includes in-frame clones alone and lacks a portion of them. The sample yields 310,000 or so clones, 86% seen once. The sample comprised peripheral blood. These receptors originate from a woman in her twenties or thirties who had recovered from COVID-19. Each CDR3 is given with its conserved first and last residue. The D gene is left open where the match is weak. Clone sizes are given selectively: once, few, many, or a class where the clone is expanded.

length: 15; J: TRBJ1-2; size: -; V: TRBV4-3; D: -; DNA: TGCGCCAGCAGCCAAGATGAGGAGGGGTTCTATGGCTACACCTTC; CDR3: CASSQDEEGFYGYTF
length: 14; J: TRBJ2-7; size: -; V: TRBV28; D: -; DNA: TGTGCCAGCAGTTTTTCAGACGGGGCCTACGAGCAGTACTTC; CDR3: CASSFSDGAYEQYF
length: 15; J: TRBJ2-1; size: few; V: TRBV29-1; D: TRBD2; DNA: TGCAGCGTCCCCCTCGGGCTAGCGGGGAACAATGAGCAGTTCTTC; CDR3: CSVPLGLAGNNEQFF
length: 13; J: TRBJ1-2; size: -; V: TRBV2; D: -; DNA: TGTGCCAGCAGACAGGGCTGGTCGGAAGGCTACACCTTC; CDR3: CASRQGWSEGYTF
length: 15; J: TRBJ1-1; size: -; V: TRBV5-1; D: -; DNA: TGCGCCAGCAGCTGGGGAGGGGGAGCCAACACTGAAGCTTTCTTT; CDR3: CASSWGGGANTEAFF
length: 19; J: TRBJ2-1; size: -; V: TRBV7-2; D: TRBD2; DNA: TGTGCCAGCAGCTTAGTAAGTGCTAGCGGGAGGGAGTCCTACAATGAGCAGTTCTTC; CDR3: CASSLVSASGRESYNEQFF
length: 14; J: TRBJ1-3; size: -; V: TRBV19; D: -; DNA: TGTGCCAGTATGGAGGAGCACTCTGGAAACACCATATATTTT; CDR3: CASMEEHSGNTIYF
length: 16; J: TRBJ1-1; size: -; V: TRBV6-2/TRBV6-3; D: TRBD1; DNA: TGTGCCAGCAGCCGTTACGGGACAGGGTTTTACACTGAAGCTTTCTTT; CDR3: CASSRYGTGFYTEAFF
length: 12; J: TRBJ1-2; size: -; V: TRBV25-1; D: TRBD1; DNA: TGTGCCAGCAGACAGGGGAACTATGGCTACACCTTC; CDR3: CASRQGNYGYTF
length: 18; J: TRBJ2-5; size: -; V: TRBV27; D: TRBD2; DNA: TGTGCCAGCAGTTTATCCCCCGGGACTAGCGGGGGTCGAGAGACCCAGTACTTC; CDR3: CASSLSPGTSGGRETQYF
length: 18; J: TRBJ2-1; size: -; V: TRBV29-1; D: TRBD2; DNA: TGCAGCGTAGCGGGACTAGCGGGAGGGGGAATTGGCTACAATGAGCAGTTCTTC; CDR3: CSVAGLAGGGIGYNEQFF
length: 15; J: TRBJ2-1; size: -; V: TRBV7-9; D: TRBD2; DNA: TGTGCCAGCAGCTCCAGCGGGGGGACGTACAATGAGCAGTTCTTC; CDR3: CASSSSGGTYNEQFF
length: 18; J: TRBJ2-3; size: -; V: TRBV4-2; D: TRBD1; DNA: TGTGCCAGCAGCCAAGATCAGGTCGAGGGGGCAGTGGCAGATACGCAGTATTTT; CDR3: CASSQDQVEGAVADTQYF
length: 15; J: TRBJ2-7; size: -; V: TRBV19; D: -; DNA: TGTGCCAGTACCCCCGCGCCGGGAGAGCAGAACGAGCAGTACTTC; CDR3: CASTPAPGEQNEQYF
length: 13; J: TRBJ1-2; size: many; V: TRBV30; D: -; DNA: TGTGCCTGGCTTGATCCGGGGGGGGATGGCTACACCTTC; CDR3: CAWLDPGGDGYTF
length: 14; J: TRBJ2-7; size: -; V: TRBV7-2; D: TRBD2; DNA: TGTGCCAGCAGCACTAGCGGGGACTTCTACGAGCAGTACTTC; CDR3: CASSTSGDFYEQYF
length: 14; J: TRBJ2-7; size: -; V: TRBV7-9; D: -; DNA: TGTGCCAGCAGCCCGAGGGACTTCTCCTACGAGCAGTACTTC; CDR3: CASSPRDFSYEQYF
length: 15; J: TRBJ1-1; size: -; V: TRBV5-1; D: -; DNA: TGCGCCAGCAGCTTGGAGGGGAGGGCGGGCACTGAAGCTTTCTTT; CDR3: CASSLEGRAGTEAFF
length: 13; J: TRBJ2-7; size: -; V: TRBV6-1; D: -; DNA: TGTGCCAGCAGTTCTCCCTCGATTCTAGAGCAGTACTTC; CDR3: CASSSPSILEQYF
length: 16; J: TRBJ2-2; size: once; V: TRBV19; D: TRBD1; DNA: TGTGCCAGTAGTATTTGGACAGGGGGATACGCCGGGGAGCTGTTTTTT; CDR3: CASSIWTGGYAGELFF
length: 11; J: TRBJ2-1; size: -; V: TRBV30; D: -; DNA: TGTGCCTGGAGTGTAGGAGATGAGCAGTTCTTC; CDR3: CAWSVGDEQFF
length: 12; J: TRBJ2-5; size: -; V: TRBV30; D: -; DNA: TGTGCCTGGCAACTGGTTCCAGAGACCCAGTACTTC; CDR3: CAWQLVPETQYF
length: 15; J: TRBJ1-1; size: -; V: TRBV6-2/TRBV6-3; D: -; DNA: TGTGCCAGCTGCCCCATATCACAGGGATTAGCGCGTGCTTTCTTT; CDR3: CASCPISQGLARAFF
length: 15; J: TRBJ1-6; size: -; V: TRBV28; D: TRBD1; DNA: TGTGCCAGCAGTTTGAGTCAGGGGGGTAATTCACCCCTCCACTTT; CDR3: CASSLSQGGNSPLHF
length: 14; J: TRBJ2-3; size: -; V: TRBV29-1; D: TRBD2; DNA: TGCAGCGTTGACGACGGGGGGGCCGCAGATACGCAGTATTTT; CDR3: CSVDDGGAADTQYF
length: 16; J: TRBJ2-2; size: -; V: TRBV28; D: -; DNA: TGTGCCAGCAGTTTCGCGGCGGGATCGAACACCGGGGAGCTGTTTTTT; CDR3: CASSFAAGSNTGELFF
length: 15; J: TRBJ2-7; size: many; V: TRBV21-1; D: -; DNA: TGTGCCAGCAGCTCAATAGCGGGGGTCCCCTACGAGCAGTACTTC; CDR3: CASSSIAGVPYEQYF
length: 15; J: TRBJ2-5; size: -; V: TRBV5-1; D: TRBD2; DNA: TGCGCCAGCAGCCCGGGACTAGCGGGTTTGGAGACCCAGTACTTC; CDR3: CASSPGLAGLETQYF
length: 16; J: TRBJ2-3; size: -; V: TRBV3-1/TRBV3-2; D: -; DNA: TGTGCCAGCAGCCAAGCTCGGAGGCCCGACCTGGATACGCAGTATTTT; CDR3: CASSQARRPDLDTQYF
length: 15; J: TRBJ2-2; size: -; V: TRBV3-1/TRBV3-2; D: -; DNA: TGTGCCAGCAGCCAAAAGACAGAGAACACCGGGGAGCTGTTTTTT; CDR3: CASSQKTENTGELFF
length: 13; J: TRBJ2-5; size: -; V: TRBV27; D: -; DNA: TGTGCCAGCAGAACGATAGATCAAGAGACCCAGTACTTC; CDR3: CASRTIDQETQYF
length: 16; J: TRBJ2-7; size: -; V: TRBV27; D: -; DNA: TGTGCCAGCAGTTTAACCCTCGACAGGAGCTCCTACGAGCAGTACTTC; CDR3: CASSLTLDRSSYEQYF
length: 14; J: TRBJ1-5; size: -; V: TRBV28; D: -; DNA: TGTGCCAGCAGTCCACTGGGGCGCGGTCAGCCCCAGCATTTT; CDR3: CASSPLGRGQPQHF
length: 18; J: TRBJ2-1; size: -; V: TRBV6-2/TRBV6-3; D: TRBD2; DNA: TGTGCCAGCAGTTACCCTACTACTAGGCTAGCGGGGTATAATGAGCAGTTCTTC; CDR3: CASSYPTTRLAGYNEQFF
length: 15; J: TRBJ2-7; size: -; V: TRBV5-1; D: TRBD1; DNA: TGCGCCAGCAGCTTGGGACAGGGGAGAGGTGTCGAGCAGTACTTC; CDR3: CASSLGQGRGVEQYF
length: 18; J: TRBJ2-6; size: -; V: TRBV29-1; D: TRBD1; DNA: TGCAGCGTTGAAGAAGGGACAGTACCCTACTCTGGGGCCAACGTCCTGACTTTC; CDR3: CSVEEGTVPYSGANVLTF
length: 15; J: TRBJ2-7; size: few; V: TRBV15; D: TRBD1; DNA: TGTGCCACCAGCAGAGAAAGACAGGGGTCCTACGAGCAGTACTTC; CDR3: CATSRERQGSYEQYF
length: 14; J: TRBJ1-6; size: once; V: TRBV5-8; D: -; DNA: TGTGCCAGCAGCTTGGGGTGGCAAAATTCACCCCTCCACTTT; CDR3: CASSLGWQNSPLHF
length: 14; J: TRBJ1-1; size: -; V: TRBV18; D: -; DNA: TGTGCCAGCTCACCGGGACACGAGAACACTGAAGCTTTCTTT; CDR3: CASSPGHENTEAFF
length: 14; J: TRBJ1-2; size: -; V: TRBV5-4; D: -; DNA: TGTGCCAGCAGCTTCCCCGGGGGAGTGTATGGCTACACCTTC; CDR3: CASSFPGGVYGYTF
length: 12; J: TRBJ1-2; size: -; V: TRBV19; D: -; DNA: TGTGCCAGTAGTCAGGGCTACTATGGCTACACCTTC; CDR3: CASSQGYYGYTF
length: 14; J: TRBJ1-5; size: -; V: TRBV7-3; D: -; DNA: TGTGCCAGCAGCTTAGGGGGGGCCAATCAGCCCCAGCATTTT; CDR3: CASSLGGANQPQHF
length: 16; J: TRBJ2-2; size: -; V: TRBV19; D: TRBD1; DNA: TGTGCCAGTAGTCTAATGGGACAGACGAACACCGGGGAGCTGTTTTTT; CDR3: CASSLMGQTNTGELFF
length: 15; J: TRBJ2-5; size: -; V: TRBV7-2; D: -; DNA: TGTGCCAGCAGCCAGGGGGGAACCGGGAAGGAGACCCAGTACTTC; CDR3: CASSQGGTGKETQYF
length: 13; J: TRBJ2-3; size: -; V: TRBV19; D: -; DNA: TGTGCCAGTAGTGTGACTAGCACAGATACGCAGTATTTT; CDR3: CASSVTSTDTQYF